One T cell receptor beta chain is described in this entry. Its cognate antigen is unknown. Across several immunoSEQ plates, the genomic DNA of each subset was split evenly. Repertoires were generated with immunoSEQ multiplex PCR, while TCRdb's copy carries only in-frame clones and drops some. The data hold around 2.3 million clones, with roughly 95% observed a single time. This specimen comes from a study of shared clonotypes between healthy human individuals. Study results and caveats: A handful of donors shared approximately 5% of their naive CD4 clonotypes. Clonotypes shared by all four donors outscored non-shared clonotypes in generation probability.

Germline V CDR1 and CDR2: MNHEY, SVGAGI. This CDR3 is 16 amino acids long. V was clipped by 2 bases and J by 7 bases; unmatched bases: 9. The clonotype was recovered from a man younger than 35 in good health. The sample taken for sequencing was naive CD4+ T cells sorted from blood. Sample subset: CD45RA+ positively selected. The chain has TRBV6-5 and TRBJ2-2; 8 bases align to TRBD1. CDR3 bases: TGTGCCAGCAGTTACCCCAGGGGGCCCGGGCTCGGGGAGCTGTTTTTT. It encodes CASSYPRGPGLGELFF.